The rows below give T cell receptor beta chains drawn from one sample of a study of T cells after posttransplantation cyclophosphamide. TCRdb's table, derived via immunoSEQ multiplex PCR, lists solely in-frame clones and lacks some. The data contain 4,500 to 6,000 clones, around 93% of them singletons. Specimen: CD4+ T cells sorted from bone marrow. Source of these receptors: a woman aged 55-69 years in good health, CMV-negative, and a related stem cell transplant donor. Each CDR3 is given with its conserved first and last residue. Each record gives: J gene, V gene, D gene, clone size, CDR3 DNA, CDR3 protein. A D gene is named only where the DNA matches it firmly. Not every row has a clone size; where given, it reads once, few, many or a size class.

TRBJ2-1 | TRBV30 | TRBD2 | - | TGTGCCTGGAGGAATAGCGGGGCGCCTCTCTACAATGAGCAGTTCTTC | CAWRNSGAPLYNEQFF
TRBJ1-1 | TRBV6-5 | - | - | TGTGCCAGCAGAAACACAGGGTTCGGCGTTGAAGCTTTCTTT | CASRNTGFGVEAFF
TRBJ1-6 | TRBV10-3 | - | - | TGTGCCATCAGTGTCCGGACAGCCGATTCACCCCTCCACTTT | CAISVRTADSPLHF
TRBJ2-2 | TRBV10-1 | TRBD1 | - | TGCGCCAGCAGTGAGTCGGGGGACAGGGGGACCGGGGAGCTGTTTTTT | CASSESGDRGTGELFF
TRBJ1-6 | TRBV7-7 | TRBD1 | once | TGTGCCAGCAGCTTCTACGAGACAGGGGATAAATCCCCCCTCCACTTT | CASSFYETGDKSPLHF
TRBJ2-2 | TRBV18 | TRBD1 | - | TGTGCCAGCTCACTTTCCGGGACAGCCGGCACCGGGGAGCTGTTTTTT | CASSLSGTAGTGELFF
TRBJ2-5 | TRBV28 | TRBD1 | - | TGTGCCAGCAGTTTAGGGGACAGGGCCACAGAGACCCAGTACTTC | CASSLGDRATETQYF
TRBJ2-1 | TRBV18 | TRBD2 | - | TGTGCCAGCTCACCGCGGGAACTAGCGCCTTACAATGAGCAGTTCTTC | CASSPRELAPYNEQFF
TRBJ2-4 | TRBV4-2 | - | few | TGTGCCAGCAGCCCCTCTTGGGCGGGCTTAGCCAAAAACATTCAGTACTTC | CASSPSWAGLAKNIQYF
TRBJ2-5 | TRBV7-2 | TRBD1 | - | TGTGCCAGCAGCTCCCGACAGGGCCCGTTAATGGCCCAGTACTTC | CASSSRQGPLMAQYF
TRBJ1-5 | TRBV6-6 | TRBD1 | - | TGTGCCAGCAGGAAGGGACAGCCGTATAGCAATCAGCCCCAGCATTTT | CASRKGQPYSNQPQHF
TRBJ1-1 | TRBV4-3 | - | few | TGCGCCAGCAGCCAAGAGTACACAGACACTGAAGCTTTCTTT | CASSQEYTDTEAFF
TRBJ2-5 | TRBV19 | TRBD2 | - | TGTGCCACCGCCTCAGCTTCCAGCGGGGGCCGGGGGACCCAGTACTTC | CATASASSGGRGTQYF
TRBJ2-1 | TRBV5-1 | TRBD2 | - | TGCGCCAGCAGCCTCAGGACTAGCGGGAGCCACAATGAGCAGTTCTTC | CASSLRTSGSHNEQFF
TRBJ2-1 | TRBV6-1 | TRBD2 | - | TGTGCCAGCAGTACTGGACTAGCGGGAGGAAGTGAGCAGTTCTTC | CASSTGLAGGSEQFF
TRBJ1-5 | TRBV2 | TRBD1 | - | TGTGCCAGCAGTGAATGGGGAGTAAGGACAGGGGCGAGCCAGCCCCAGCATTTT | CASSEWGVRTGASQPQHF
TRBJ2-2 | TRBV29-1 | - | - | TGCAGCGTTGTGGGGCCGCGGAGGGAGCTGTTTTTT | CSVVGPRRELFF
TRBJ1-5 | TRBV9 | - | - | TGTGCCAGCAGCGTAGCCCCCCCTGATCCACGGAATCAGCCCCAGCATTTT | CASSVAPPDPRNQPQHF
TRBJ2-2 | TRBV28 | - | - | TGTGCCAGCAGTACAGGGGGGGTTACCGGGGAGCTGTTTTTT | CASSTGGVTGELFF
TRBJ1-3 | TRBV19 | - | - | TGTGCCACCAAAACAGGGTTGCCTGGAAACACCATATATTTT | CATKTGLPGNTIYF
TRBJ2-2 | TRBV19 | - | - | TGTGCCAGTAGGGACAACACGAACACCGGGGAGCTGTTTTTT | CASRDNTNTGELFF
TRBJ2-3 | TRBV7-8 | - | - | TGTGCCAGCAGCCCCCTAGCCCCGCGGGCTTATACGCAGTATTTT | CASSPLAPRAYTQYF
TRBJ2-2 | TRBV7-6 | - | - | TGTGCCAGCAGCTTAGCGGCGGCGGGCACCGGGGAGCTGTTTTTT | CASSLAAAGTGELFF
TRBJ2-1 | TRBV6-5 | - | - | TGTGCCAGCAGTTACTCGGGGGGGGGCTGGGACAATGAGCAGTTCTTC | CASSYSGGGWDNEQFF
TRBJ2-5 | TRBV11-2 | TRBD1 | - | TGTGCCAGCAGCTTAGTACAGGGGTTCCAAGAGACCCAGTACTTC | CASSLVQGFQETQYF
TRBJ2-4 | TRBV5-1 | - | - | TGCGCCAGCAGCTTGATAGCTTCCTCTACGATAGCCAAAAACATTCAGTACTTC | CASSLIASSTIAKNIQYF
TRBJ1-2 | TRBV6-1 | - | - | TGTGCCAGCAGTGAAGCAGGCGGAGCTAACTATGGCTACACCTTC | CASSEAGGANYGYTF
TRBJ1-5 | TRBV19 | - | - | TGTGCCAGTAGGAGGGAGCGGTATAGCAATCAGCCCCAGCATTTT | CASRRERYSNQPQHF
TRBJ2-7 | TRBV28 | - | - | TGTGCCAGCAGTAACTCGTACGAGCAGTACTTC | CASSNSYEQYF
TRBJ1-2 | TRBV6-1 | - | once | TGTGCCAGCAGTGTACGATCGGCTAACTATGGCTACACCTTC | CASSVRSANYGYTF
TRBJ2-5 | TRBV27 | TRBD2 | once | TGTGCCAGCAGTCACCGACTAGCGGGGGGGCCTGAGACCCAGTACTTC | CASSHRLAGGPETQYF
TRBJ1-2 | TRBV4-1 | - | once | TGCGCCAGCAGCCGACTAGCCCAGAACCGAAAGACCTATGGCTACACCTTC | CASSRLAQNRKTYGYTF
TRBJ2-7 | TRBV5-6 | TRBD2 | - | TGTGCCAGCAGCTTTTGGGCTAGCGGGAGAAACGAGCAGTACTTC | CASSFWASGRNEQYF
TRBJ2-5 | TRBV18 | TRBD1 | - | TGTGCCAGCTCACCTACCGGGGACAGAGCCTACGAGCGGTACTTC | CASSPTGDRAYERYF
TRBJ2-7 | TRBV5-1 | - | - | TGCGCCAGCAGCTTGTTAGGAGGGCGCGAGCAGTACTTC | CASSLLGGREQYF
TRBJ2-5 | TRBV7-9 | TRBD1 | once | TGTGCCAGCAGCCTCGGCCGGGACAGCCAAGAGACCCAGTACTTC | CASSLGRDSQETQYF
TRBJ1-2 | TRBV25-1 | - | - | TGTGCCAGCAGTGTGTCCGGACAGCACTATGGCTACACCTTC | CASSVSGQHYGYTF
TRBJ1-2 | TRBV15 | TRBD1 | - | TGTGCCACCAGCAGAGAAAGAGGGACAGGGGGTGAGGGTGGCTACACCTTC | CATSRERGTGGEGGYTF
TRBJ2-7 | TRBV7-2 | - | - | TGTGCCAGCAGCTCTAATCGGGGGTCCTACGAGCAGTACTTC | CASSSNRGSYEQYF
TRBJ2-7 | TRBV2 | - | few | TGTGCCAGCACACGGGAACTAAACTACGAGCAGTACTTC | CASTRELNYEQYF
TRBJ1-4 | TRBV20-1 | - | - | TGCAGTGCTAGCCAATATGAAAAACTGTTTTTT | CSASQYEKLFF
TRBJ2-2 | TRBV19 | TRBD1 | - | TGTGCCAGTATGGCCACAGGGGCCACCGGGGAGCTGTTTTTT | CASMATGATGELFF
TRBJ1-1 | TRBV2 | - | - | TGTGCCAGCAGTGAGCAGGGGCCTAACACTGAAGCTTTCTTT | CASSEQGPNTEAFF
TRBJ1-6 | TRBV6-6 | - | once | TGTGCCAGCAGGTATAAACAGAATTCACCCCTCCACTTT | CASRYKQNSPLHF
TRBJ1-6 | TRBV6-1 | - | - | TGTGCCAGCAGTGCAGACACGGTGGGACTTTCACCCCTCCACTTT | CASSADTVGLSPLHF
TRBJ2-1 | TRBV4-2 | TRBD2 | - | TGTGCCAGCAGCCGTAGCGGGGGAAAAGACAATGAGCAGTTCTTC | CASSRSGGKDNEQFF
TRBJ2-5 | TRBV7-7 | TRBD2 | - | TGTGCTGTTGGGACTAGCGGGGGCGGGACCCAGTACTTC | CAVGTSGGGTQYF
TRBJ2-3 | TRBV7-9 | - | - | TGTGCCAGCAGCCTACAGGGTTTTTCTAGCACAGATACGCAGTATTTT | CASSLQGFSSTDTQYF
TRBJ2-2 | TRBV9 | - | once | TGTGCCAGCAGCGGGAGGACCGGGCGGGGGGAGCTGTTTTTT | CASSGRTGRGELFF
TRBJ1-1 | TRBV27 | - | - | TGTGCCAGCAGCGCGACAGGTCGAGCTGAAGCTTTCTTT | CASSATGRAEAFF
TRBJ2-5 | TRBV4-1 | - | - | TGCGCCAGCAGCCCTCCTAGCGTACAAGAGACCCAGTACTTC | CASSPPSVQETQYF
TRBJ2-6 | TRBV6-6 | - | - | TGTGCCACCCGGGGGTCTTTGAGCTCTGGGGCCAACGTCCTGACTTTC | CATRGSLSSGANVLTF
TRBJ2-5 | TRBV19 | - | - | TGTGCCAGTGGGTCCGGGGAGACCCAGTACTTC | CASGSGETQYF
TRBJ1-2 | TRBV7-2 | - | - | TGTGCCAGCAGCCCAGGGGACTATGGCTACACCTTC | CASSPGDYGYTF
TRBJ2-2 | TRBV30 | TRBD2 | - | TGTGCCTTGAGTAGCGGGAGGGCCGGCGCCGGGGAGCTGTTTTTT | CALSSGRAGAGELFF
TRBJ1-1 | TRBV7-9 | TRBD1 | few | TGTGCCAGCAGCGCCCGGGACAGGGGCTACCAGAACACTGAAGCTTTCTTT | CASSARDRGYQNTEAFF
TRBJ1-2 | TRBV13 | TRBD1 | - | TGTGCCAGCAGCCTGGGACAGGGGGTGGGCTACACCTTC | CASSLGQGVGYTF
TRBJ2-2 | TRBV6-1 | - | - | TGTGCCAGCAGTGAACCCCTCCGTCTAGCTACCGGGGAGCTGTTTTTT | CASSEPLRLATGELFF
TRBJ2-7 | TRBV4-1 | - | - | TGCGCCAGCAGCCAAGTGGGGCGAACCTACGAGCAGTACTTC | CASSQVGRTYEQYF